This entry features one TCR beta chain sequence. The antigen remains undetermined. PCR used 60 Vbeta primers and 13 Jbeta primers. Some clones are missing from TCRdb's copy, which holds only in-frame ones; the method was immunoSEQ multiplex PCR. The data show 150,000 to 250,000 clones, roughly 85% seen once. This entry belongs to a study of cytomegalovirus exposure and HLA in healthy donors. Study results and limitations: Upon later analysis, TCR association rates were observed to vary by HLA locus, being highest for DRB1 and lowest for HLA-C. Cytomegalovirus association was assigned to 170 or so TCR beta chains. Looking again later, the authors saw that most CMV-associated TCR beta chains seemed HLA-restricted.

This TCR derives from a woman in her twenties or thirties in good health and CMV-seropositive. The sample consisted of PBMCs.

In DNA form, the CDR3 reads TGTGCCAGCAGCTTAGCCCCCGGGACTTACTACGAGCAGTACTTC. This sequence encodes CASSLAPGTYYEQYF. The V and J genes are TRBV7-2 and TRBJ2-7; TRBD2 might be the D (6 bases). The length of the CDR3 is 15 residues. Germline-derived CDR1 and CDR2 are SGHTA and FQGNSA. The V and J ends lost 0 bases and 3 bases respectively, with 12 bases between them.